These 21 T cell receptor beta chains share one sample of origin, sequenced in a study of Ad26.COV2.S vaccination and SARS-CoV-2 variants. Clones were sequenced by immunoSEQ multiplex PCR, and TCRdb holds only the in-frame ones, with some missing. Altogether a few hundred thousand clones are present, 80% to 90% being singletons, with the ten largest covering about 3.4%. Treatment given: some 19 received Ad26.COV2.S at low or high dose, single or two shots; 5 received placebo; per-sample allocation not given. Samples were taken on day 63 after the first vaccine or placebo injection. The specimen was peripheral blood, collected in a trial of Ad26.COV2.S vaccine versus placebo. All receptors come from a person between 18 and 59 years old who received the Ad26.COV2.S COVID-19 vaccine or a placebo.

On this clone itself: This sample also contains other DNA sequences that code for the same CDR3. V and J are TRBV20-1 and TRBJ2-7; TRBD1 or TRBD2 may be the D gene (5 bases each). V lost 5 bases to trimming and J lost 2 bases, with 7 bases between them. CDR1 and CDR2 from the germline V gene are DFQATT and SNEGSKA (reference sequence). This CDR3 region has 11 residues. CDR3 protein: CSARGPYEQYF. CDR3 coding DNA: TGCAGTGCTCGGGGACCCTACGAGCAGTACTTC.

CDR3 sequence reads: CASSFTGGRHNQPQHF. As DNA, the CDR3 is TGTGCCAGCAGCTTCACAGGGGGCAGGCACAATCAGCCCCAGCATTTT. This chain uses TRBV7-8 with TRBJ1-5; 9 bases line up with TRBD1. The CDR3 length is 16 residues. With 3 bases clipped from V and 3 bases from J, the junction kept 6 bases outside the gene matches. Germline CDR1 SGHVS, CDR2 FQNEAQ.

The rearrangement uses TRBV25-1 and TRBJ1-2; D is undetermined. Between the trimmed V and J ends, which lost 1 base and 8 bases, there was a span of 20 bases. Germline-derived CDR1 and CDR2 are MGHDK and SYGVNS. The CDR3 totals 16 residues. CDR3 DNA: TGTGCCAGCAGTGAATTTGCCCGGTCCGACCCGGAGGGCTACACCTTC. This codes for CASSEFARSDPEGYTF.

This chain uses TRBV4-1 with TRBJ1-2; D remains ambiguous. The CDR3 loop spans 13 amino acids. Looked up from germline, CDR1 is MGHRA and CDR2 is YSYEKL. Trimming shortened V by 0 bases and J by 7 bases, and 9 bases separated the two germline ends. Written as DNA, the CDR3 is TGCGCCAGCAGCCAAGATTATATGGGTGGCTACACCTTC. It yields the protein CASSQDYMGGYTF.

This sequence joins TRBV20-1 and TRBJ1-1; D uncertain. CDR1 is DFQATT, CDR2 SNEGSKA, per germline (reference sequence). The germline V and J ends were trimmed by 3 bases and 1 base, with 9 bases remaining between them. The CDR3 has 13 residues. The CDR3 DNA reads as TGCAGTGCTAGTGTCAGGACGAACACTGAAGCTTTCTTT. It translates to CSASVRTNTEAFF.

As to this clone: The sample contains more than one DNA sequence encoding this CDR3. The rearrangement joins TRBV18 to TRBJ1-1, with TRBD1 matching 7 bases. Germline trimming cut 6 bases from V and 0 bases from J; bases unmatched to any gene: 4. Germline V gives CDR1 KGHSH, CDR2 LQKENI. The CDR3 is 14 amino acids. CDR3 sequence reads: CASSRGQMNTEAFF. The CDR3 DNA reads as TGTGCCAGCTCGCGGGGACAGATGAACACTGAAGCTTTCTTT. The full variable domain, completed using reference TRBV18 and TRBJ1-1, is NAGVMQNPRHLVRRRGQEARLRCSPMKGHSHVYWYRQLPEEGLKFMVYLQKENIIDESGMPKERFSAEFPKEGPSILRIQQVVRGDSAAYFCASSRGQMNTEAFFGQGTRLTVV.

The V call is TRBV14, the J call TRBJ2-1; unclear D gene. Per germline, CDR1 SGHDN and CDR2 FVKESK. V lost 0 bases, J lost 6 bases, and 9 bases lay in between. This CDR3 has 14 amino acids. The CDR3 is CASSQEAGFNEQFF. CDR3 nucleotide sequence: TGTGCCAGCAGCCAAGAGGCAGGCTTCAATGAGCAGTTCTTC. Filled out from reference TRBV14 and TRBJ2-1, the complete variable domain reads EAGVTQFPSHSVIEKGQTVTLRCDPISGHDNLYWYRRVMGKEIKFLLHFVKESKQDESGMPNNRFLAERTGGTYSTLKVQPAELEDSGVYFCASSQEAGFNEQFFGPGTRLTVL.

The V call is TRBV12-3 or TRBV12-4, the J call TRBJ1-2; the D is unclear. V lost 6 bases and J lost 2, with 10 bases in between. The CDR3 consists of 13 residues. Here the CDR3 DNA reads TGTGCCAGCAGCGAAAGGGAGAACTATGGCTACACCTTC. This gives the protein CASSERENYGYTF.

This clone was counted only a few times. V gene TRBV19 combines with J gene TRBJ1-5; D gene uncertain. The germline V and J ends were trimmed by 3 bases and 3 bases, with 3 bases remaining between them. The length of the CDR3 is 12 residues. Germline values: CDR1 LNHDA, CDR2 SQIVND (reference sequence). CDR3 region: CASSITNQPQHF. The CDR3 bases are TGTGCCAGTAGTATCACCAATCAGCCCCAGCATTTT.

The chain has TRBV9 and TRBJ2-3; 8 bases are shared with TRBD2. V was clipped by 0 bases and J by 0 bases; unmatched bases: 9. The CDR3 extends over 18 amino acids. Germline values: CDR1 SGDLS, CDR2 YYNGEE. CDR3: CASSVDSGGGPSTDTQYF. In DNA, the CDR3 is TGTGCCAGCAGCGTAGATTCTGGCGGGGGGCCAAGCACAGATACGCAGTATTTT.

This clone was observed a single time. The rearrangement joins TRBV7-8 to TRBJ2-2; TRBD1 agrees at 12 bases. CDR3 length: 17 amino acids. Germline CDR1 and CDR2: SGHVS and FQNEAQ. The trim removed 5 bases at V and 4 bases at J, leaving 8 bases unmatched. CDR3 nucleotides: TGTGCCAGCAGCCCCCGGGACAGGGGGCGGAGCACCGGGGAGCTGTTTTTT. Encoded protein: CASSPRDRGRSTGELFF.

The chain recombines TRBV12-3 or TRBV12-4 with TRBJ1-2; 7 positions match TRBD1. With 5 bases clipped from V and 7 bases from J, the junction kept 7 bases outside the gene matches. The CDR3 has 13 residues. The CDR3 DNA sequence: TGTGCCAGCAGTCGTCAGACAGGGATTGGCTACACCTTC. Translating it yields CASSRQTGIGYTF.

The V call is TRBV11-2, the J call TRBJ2-7, with 9 bases identical to TRBD1. V shed 3 bases and J 1 base; nucleotides not matched to a gene: 4. The CDR3 runs to 15 residues. Germline lookup yields CDR1 SGHAT and CDR2 FQNNGV. CDR3 DNA sequence: TGTGCCAGCAGCTTTTTGGACAGGGGTTCCTACGAGCAGTACTTC. This encodes CASSFLDRGSYEQYF.

This rearrangement joins TRBV3-1 (or the pseudogene TRBV3-2) to TRBJ2-1, with D tentatively TRBD2 (6 bases). The V end was cut by 1 base, the J end by 4 bases, with 14 bases between. Germline V CDR1 and CDR2: LGHDT, YNNKEL (reference sequence). The CDR3 totals 16 residues. The CDR3 coding sequence is TGTGCCAGCAGCCAAGGTCAGGGAGGCACATACAATGAGCAGTTCTTC. Translated: CASSQGQGGTYNEQFF.

The chain employs TRBV11-2 and TRBJ2-1, with 10 bases identical to TRBD2. J gave up 3 bases and V 5 bases, and 13 bases lay outside the gene matches. Germline V gene lookup returns CDR1 SGHAT and CDR2 FQNNGV. The length of the CDR3 is 18 residues. CDR3 nucleotide sequence: TGTGCCAGCAGCCTCCCTCCACTAGCGGGGCAAAGCTACAATGAGCAGTTCTTC. This sequence encodes CASSLPPLAGQSYNEQFF.

Turning to this clone: Other DNA sequences in this specimen translate into the identical CDR3. The rearrangement uses TRBV9 and TRBJ1-2; D unclear. V was trimmed by 0 bases and J by 2 bases, leaving 8 bases between them. Germline values: CDR1 SGDLS, CDR2 YYNGEE. This CDR3 spans 14 amino acids. CDR3 sequence (DNA): TGTGCCAGCAGCGTAGATCCGGGAAACTATGGCTACACCTTC. It specifies CASSVDPGNYGYTF.

DNA of the CDR3: TGTGCCAGCAGTGAAGCCCACTGGCAGGGAGCTTACGAGCAGTACTTC. It codes for CASSEAHWQGAYEQYF. The J gene is TRBJ2-7, the V gene TRBV2, with D perhaps being TRBD1 or TRBD2 (5 bases each). The CDR3 runs to 16 residues. Germline CDR1 reads SNHLY; CDR2 reads FYNNEI. Trimming removed 0 bases from V and 4 bases from J, with 16 bases in between.

V gene TRBV6-5 combines with J gene TRBJ2-5; no definite D call. The CDR3 totals 12 residues. Per germline, CDR1 MNHEY and CDR2 SVGAGI. Trimming removed 6 bases at V and 6 bases at J, with 11 bases between. The CDR3 nucleotides read TGTGCCAGCAGCCCAGAATGGAAGACCCAGTACTTC. Translation: CASSPEWKTQYF.

This chain connects TRBV2 to TRBJ2-5; perhaps D is TRBD1 or TRBD2 (5 bases each). The CDR3 is 15 residues long. V lost 7 bases, J lost 5 bases, and 20 bases lay in between. Germline V gene lookup returns CDR1 SNHLY and CDR2 FYNNEI. The CDR3 protein is CASIQRGTPGETQYF. CDR3 in DNA: TGTGCCAGCATTCAACGAGGGACCCCTGGTGAGACCCAGTACTTC. The full variable domain, rest sourced from reference TRBV2 and TRBJ2-5, is EPEVTQTPSHQVTQMGQEVILRCVPISNHLYFYWYRQILGQKVEFLVSFYNNEISEKSEIFDDQFSVERPDGSNFTLKIRSTKLEDSAMYFCASIQRGTPGETQYFGPGTRLLVL.

The chain links TRBV19 to TRBJ1-4; 9 nucleotides match TRBD1. This CDR3 has 16 residues. Germline V gives CDR1 LNHDA, CDR2 SQIVND (reference sequence). J gave up 4 bases and V 3 bases, and 6 bases lay outside the gene matches. The CDR3 nucleotides read TGTGCCAGTAGTATCCCTTTGGGACAGGGTAATGAAAAACTGTTTTTT. Translation gives CASSIPLGQGNEKLFF.

The chain links TRBV6-1 to TRBJ1-2; D gene uncertain. Trimming removed 1 base at V and 4 bases at J, with 13 bases between. The CDR3 runs to 15 residues. Germline V CDR1 and CDR2: MNHNS, SASEGT. Here the CDR3 reads CASSEVEAVIYGYTF. The CDR3 nucleotides are TGTGCCAGCAGTGAAGTTGAGGCAGTAATCTATGGCTACACCTTC.